One and the same sample provided the 11 T cell receptor beta chains below, sequenced in a study of blood T cells in healthy people across ages. The use of a sample-barcoded 5' primer and a J-beta primer mix characterized a second PCR of about 7 to 12 cycles. TCRdb re-analysed the 5' RACE reads in MiXCR, keeping a single row per CDR3 protein. Altogether 1 million to 1.2 million distinct CDR3 sequences are present, less than 45% being singletons, with the ten largest covering under 15%. Sequenced: blood. The receptors were sampled from a man younger than 35 in good health.

Concerning this clonotype itself: This may be a read error, as it is one base from a much larger clone. The chain has TRBV5-1 and TRBJ2-7; 8 bases are a match to TRBD1. CDR1 is SGHRS and CDR2 is YFSETQ in the germline V gene. The CDR3 totals 15 residues. J was trimmed by 4 bases and V by 4 bases; bases with no gene match: 10. The CDR3 region has the DNA TGCGCCAGCAGCCCTGGACAGGGTCTTCCTTACGAGCAGTACTTC. It codes for CASSPGQGLPYEQYF.

The chain uses TRBV6-6 and TRBJ2-1, with 11 positions matching TRBD2. The CDR3 is 16 residues long. CDR1 is MNHNY, CDR2 SVGAGI, per germline (reference sequence). The V segment lost 5 bases and the J segment 4 bases; nucleotides outside the gene matches: 7. CDR3 region: CASSPPLAGEYNEQFF. The CDR3 nucleotides are TGTGCCAGCAGTCCGCCACTAGCGGGGGAATACAATGAGCAGTTCTTC.

The CDR3 spells CASSLEAVRGLGEKLFF. DNA of the CDR3: TGCGCCAGCAGCTTGGAGGCTGTGCGGGGACTCGGGGAAAAACTGTTTTTT. The chain joins TRBV5-1 to TRBJ1-4; maybe TRBD1 (5 bases). Trimming took 0 bases from V and 8 from J, leaving 20 bases between them. The length of the CDR3 is 17 residues. Germline CDR1 SGHRS, CDR2 YFSETQ.

This clonotype has more than one count but fewer than ten. V gene TRBV7-9 combines with J gene TRBJ1-4; D unclear. CDR1 and CDR2 from the germline V gene are SEHNR and FQNEAQ (reference sequence). V dropped 5 bases and J dropped 8 bases, with 21 bases sitting between them. This CDR3 has 16 residues. Here the CDR3 DNA reads TGTGCCAGCAGCCCCAGCCACAGATTACCACAGGAAAAACTGTTTTTT. Amino acids: CASSPSHRLPQEKLFF. The full variable domain, rest sourced from reference TRBV7-9 and TRBJ1-4, is DTGVSQNPRHKITKRGQNVTFRCDPISEHNRLYWYRQTLGQGPEFLTYFQNEAQLEKSRLLSDRFSAERPKGSFSTLEIQRTEQGDSAMYLCASSPSHRLPQEKLFFGSGTQLSVL.

This clonotype was recorded a few times. The rearrangement uses TRBV27 and TRBJ1-2; 9 nucleotides agree with TRBD1. The V gene's germline CDR1 is MNHEY and CDR2 SMNVEV (reference sequence). The CDR3 runs 14 residues. With V trimmed by 3 bases and J by 5 bases, 4 bases remained unmatched. CDR3 coding DNA: TGTGCCAGCAGTTTCTTGGACAGGGGATATGGCTACACCTTC. As protein: CASSFLDRGYGYTF.

The chain carries TRBV4-2 and TRBJ1-4; TRBD1 aligns across 7 bases. Germline CDR1 is LGHNA and CDR2 is YNFKEQ. The CDR3 consists of 16 residues. Unmatched junction bases numbered 13, after V lost 4 bases and J lost 8 bases. CDR3 sequence: CASSPRRDSGREKLFF. The CDR3 nucleotides are TGTGCCAGCAGCCCCCGCCGGGACAGCGGTAGAGAAAAACTGTTTTTT.

The chain employs TRBV6-5 and TRBJ2-5; a weak D match, TRBD1 (7 bases). Looked up from germline, CDR1 is MNHEY and CDR2 is SVGAGI. There are 14 residues in the CDR3. The V gene lost 6 bases and the J gene lost 11 bases, with 22 bases spanning the gap. This CDR3 is CASREGQDYSEQYF. Here the CDR3 DNA reads TGTGCCAGCAGAGAAGGACAGGACTACAGTGAGCAGTACTTC.

The CDR3 here is CASSVDKSGTAYGYTF. The CDR3 bases are TGTGCCAGCAGCGTAGACAAGTCCGGGACAGCCTATGGCTACACCTTC. V is TRBV9 and J is TRBJ1-2; 7 nucleotides agree with TRBD1. V was pared by 0 bases and J by 4 bases, with 9 bases of the junction left unmatched. The CDR3 sequence is 16 residues long. Germline CDR1 and CDR2: SGDLS and YYNGEE.

V is TRBV6-9 and J is TRBJ2-3, with D hard to call. The CDR3 consists of 12 residues. Germline V gives CDR1 MNHGY, CDR2 SVAAGI. V was cut by 7 bases and J by 8 bases, with 13 bases left in between. The CDR3 DNA reads TGTGCCAGCACCTCTTCGCTTGGTACGCAGTATTTT. As protein: CASTSSLGTQYF.

The CDR3 here is CASSPPGTGGNIQYF. CDR3 sequence (DNA): TGTGCCAGCAGTCCCCCCGGGACAGGGGGGAACATTCAGTACTTC. This chain uses TRBV6-2 or TRBV6-3 with TRBJ2-4; 11 nucleotides align to TRBD1. The CDR3 length is 15 residues. CDR1 and CDR2 (germline): MNHEY, SVGEGT. The V segment lost 5 bases and the J segment 7 bases; nucleotides outside the gene matches: 7.

This clonotype was counted between two and nine times. The rearrangement joins TRBV10-3 to TRBJ2-5; 7 bases are a match to TRBD1. The CDR3 length is 15 residues. V lost 4 bases to trimming and J lost 10 bases; unmatched junction nucleotides: 15. Germline CDR1 is ENHRY and CDR2 is SYGVKD. The CDR3 reads CAISVGTEEGSVQYF. The CDR3, as DNA: TGTGCCATCAGTGTAGGGACAGAAGAGGGAAGTGTCCAGTACTTC.